The T cell receptor beta chain described here comes from a study of T cell repertoires in cytomegalovirus infection. About the study: Both CMV infection and a matching HLA type were indicated by public TCR beta signatures. Study conclusions and caveats: The ex vivo response was dominated by HLA-C-restricted CMV-specific TCR beta clonotypes. Identification of carriers of CMV plus the relevant HLA was achieved through cumulative public TCR beta family frequency.

Each CDR3 protein gets one entry after TCRdb re-called the reads with MiXCR. The sample lists a few hundred thousand distinct CDR3 sequences, about a quarter occurring once. The ends were cut back, 6 bases at V and 0 bases at J, with 12 bases in the middle. The CDR3 has 15 residues. Turning to this clonotype: As yet, its antigen is unknown.

Sequencing used PBMCs. This TCR derives from a human donor in good health (CMV status not recorded). Some clones in this sample may be carry-over from other donors' samples. The rearrangement uses TRBV23-1 and TRBJ2-1; weak D call: TRBD1 (6 bases). TRBV23-1 falls under the ORF class, with uncertain function. The CDR3 nucleotides read TGCGCCAGCAGGGTACAGGGAAGCTCCTACAATGAGCAGTTCTTC. It encodes CASRVQGSSYNEQFF.